Below, one TCR beta chain is given with its context. Its target is not known. The record originates from a study of shared clonotypes between healthy human individuals. Overall study findings and caveats: Clonotype sharing levels among donors were expected to vary with sequencing depth.

V shed 4 bases, J shed 6 bases, and the junction held 6 bases outside the gene matches. Looked up from germline, CDR1 is WSHSY and CDR2 is SAAADI. This CDR3 comprises 14 residues. Replicate PCRs were loaded with approximately 300 ng DNA from unsorted PBMC, about 30,000 T cell genomes. TCRdb's table, derived via immunoSEQ multiplex PCR, lists solely in-frame clones and lacks some. The table includes fewer than 550,000 clones, roughly 79% detected once. The chain joins TRBV10-2 to TRBJ2-1; 7 bases are shared with TRBD2. The TCR comes from a woman aged 40 to 50 in good health. Some clones in this sample may be carry-over from other donors' samples. Sequencing was performed on PBMCs. CDR3 nucleotides: TGCGCCAGCAGTGTTTCGGGAGGTGTCAATGAGCAGTTCTTC. The encoded protein is CASSVSGGVNEQFF.